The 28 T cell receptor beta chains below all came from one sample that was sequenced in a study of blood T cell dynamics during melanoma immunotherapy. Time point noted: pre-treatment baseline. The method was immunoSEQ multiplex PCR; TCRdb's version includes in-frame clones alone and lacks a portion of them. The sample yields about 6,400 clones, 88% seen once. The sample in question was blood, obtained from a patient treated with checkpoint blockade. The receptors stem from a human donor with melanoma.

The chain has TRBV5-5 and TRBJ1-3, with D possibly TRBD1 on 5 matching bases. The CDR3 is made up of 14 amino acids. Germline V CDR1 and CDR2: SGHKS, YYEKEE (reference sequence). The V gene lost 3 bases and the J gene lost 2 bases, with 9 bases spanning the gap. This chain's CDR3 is CASSYAGAGNTIYF. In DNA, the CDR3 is TGTGCCAGCAGCTACGCGGGGGCTGGAAACACCATATATTTT.

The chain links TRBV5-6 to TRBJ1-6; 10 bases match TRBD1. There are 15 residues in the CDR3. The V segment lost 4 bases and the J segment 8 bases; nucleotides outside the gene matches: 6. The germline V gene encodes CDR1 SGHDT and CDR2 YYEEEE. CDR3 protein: CASSPGTGVHSPLHF. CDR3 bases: TGTGCCAGCAGCCCGGGGACAGGGGTGCATTCACCCCTCCACTTT.

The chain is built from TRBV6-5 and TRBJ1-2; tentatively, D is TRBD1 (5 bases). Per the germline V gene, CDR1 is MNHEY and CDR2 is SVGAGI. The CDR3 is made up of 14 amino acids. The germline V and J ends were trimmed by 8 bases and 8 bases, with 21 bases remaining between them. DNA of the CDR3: TGTGCCAGCGCCGGGACGTTGGCGTTGAGCGGCTACACCTTC. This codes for CASAGTLALSGYTF.

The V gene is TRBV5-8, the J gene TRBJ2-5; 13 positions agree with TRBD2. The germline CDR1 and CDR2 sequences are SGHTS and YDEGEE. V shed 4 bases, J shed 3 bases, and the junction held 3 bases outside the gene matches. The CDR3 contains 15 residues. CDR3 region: CASSRGLAGEETQYF. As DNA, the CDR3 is TGTGCCAGCAGCCGCGGACTAGCGGGGGAAGAGACCCAGTACTTC.

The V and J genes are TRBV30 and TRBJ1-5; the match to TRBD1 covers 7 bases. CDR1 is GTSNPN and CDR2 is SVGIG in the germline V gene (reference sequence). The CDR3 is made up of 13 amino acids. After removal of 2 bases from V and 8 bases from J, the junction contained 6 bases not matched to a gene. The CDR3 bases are TGTGCCTGGAGTAGGACAGGCCAAGAGCCCCAGCATTTT. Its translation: CAWSRTGQEPQHF.

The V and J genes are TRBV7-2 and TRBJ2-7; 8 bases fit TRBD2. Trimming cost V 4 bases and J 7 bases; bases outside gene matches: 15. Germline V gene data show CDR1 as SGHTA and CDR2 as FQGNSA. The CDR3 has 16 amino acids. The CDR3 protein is CASSSAGGPTAGEQYF. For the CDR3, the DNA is TGTGCCAGCAGCTCGGCGGGGGGCCCCACCGCGGGGGAGCAGTACTTC. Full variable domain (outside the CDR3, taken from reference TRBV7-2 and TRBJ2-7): GAGVSQSPSNKVTEKGKDVELRCDPISGHTALYWYRQSLGQGLEFLIYFQGNSAPDKSGLPSDRFSAERTGGSVSTLTIQRTQQEDSAVYLCASSSAGGPTAGEQYFGPGTRLTVT.

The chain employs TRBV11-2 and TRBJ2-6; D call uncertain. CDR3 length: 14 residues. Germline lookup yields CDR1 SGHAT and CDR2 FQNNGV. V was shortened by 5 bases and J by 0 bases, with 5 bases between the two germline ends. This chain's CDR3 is CASSESSGANVLTF. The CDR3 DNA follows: TGTGCCAGCAGCGAGAGCTCTGGGGCCAACGTCCTGACTTTC.

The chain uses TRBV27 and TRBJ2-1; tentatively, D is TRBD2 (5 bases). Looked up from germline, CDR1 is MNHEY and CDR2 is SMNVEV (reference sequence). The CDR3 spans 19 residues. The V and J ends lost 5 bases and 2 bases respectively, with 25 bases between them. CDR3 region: CASSPQTRSGVGAYNEQFF. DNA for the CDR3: TGTGCCAGCAGTCCACAGACAAGGTCCGGGGTGGGAGCCTACAATGAGCAGTTCTTC.

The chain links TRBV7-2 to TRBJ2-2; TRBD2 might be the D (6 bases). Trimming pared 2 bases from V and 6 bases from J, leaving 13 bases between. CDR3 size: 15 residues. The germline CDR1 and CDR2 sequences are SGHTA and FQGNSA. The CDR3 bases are TGTGCCAGCAGCTTAACCCTCTCGGGGGCCGGGGAGCTGTTTTTT. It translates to CASSLTLSGAGELFF. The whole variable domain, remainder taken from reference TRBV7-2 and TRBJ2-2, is GAGVSQSPSNKVTEKGKDVELRCDPISGHTALYWYRQSLGQGLEFLIYFQGNSAPDKSGLPSDRFSAERTGGSVSTLTIQRTQQEDSAVYLCASSLTLSGAGELFFGEGSRLTVL.

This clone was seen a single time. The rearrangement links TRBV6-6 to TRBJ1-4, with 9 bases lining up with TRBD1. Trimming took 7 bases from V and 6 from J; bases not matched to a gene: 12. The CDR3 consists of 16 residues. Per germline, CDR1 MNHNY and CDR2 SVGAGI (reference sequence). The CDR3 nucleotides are TGTGCCAGCACGGGACAGGGTAAAGTCGAGGATGAAAAACTGTTTTTT. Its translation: CASTGQGKVEDEKLFF.

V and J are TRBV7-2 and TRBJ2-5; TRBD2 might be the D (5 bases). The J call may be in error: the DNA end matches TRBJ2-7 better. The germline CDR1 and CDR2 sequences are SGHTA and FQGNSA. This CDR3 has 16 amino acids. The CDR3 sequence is CASSLEAGLRSYEQYF. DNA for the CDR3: TGTGCCAGCAGCTTAGAGGCGGGCTTGAGGTCCTACGAGCAGTACTTC.

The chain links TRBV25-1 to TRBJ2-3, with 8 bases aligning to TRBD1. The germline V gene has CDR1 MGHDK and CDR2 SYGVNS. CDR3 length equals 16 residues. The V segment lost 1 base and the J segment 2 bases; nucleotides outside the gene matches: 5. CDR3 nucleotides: TGTGCCAGCAGTGAATGGATGGGACAGGACACAGATACGCAGTATTTT. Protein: CASSEWMGQDTDTQYF.

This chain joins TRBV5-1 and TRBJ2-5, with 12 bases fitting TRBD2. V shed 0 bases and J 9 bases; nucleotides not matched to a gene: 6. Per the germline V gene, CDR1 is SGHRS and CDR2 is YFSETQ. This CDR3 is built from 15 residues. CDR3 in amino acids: CASSLVASGGAPQYF. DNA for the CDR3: TGCGCCAGCAGCTTGGTGGCTAGCGGGGGGGCCCCCCAGTACTTC.

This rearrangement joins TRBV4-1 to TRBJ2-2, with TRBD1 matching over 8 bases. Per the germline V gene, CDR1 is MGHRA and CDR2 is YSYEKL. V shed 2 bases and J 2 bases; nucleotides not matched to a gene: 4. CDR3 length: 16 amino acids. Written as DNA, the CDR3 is TGCGCCAGCAGCCAAAGGACAGGGCTTAACACCGGGGAGCTGTTTTTT. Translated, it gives CASSQRTGLNTGELFF.

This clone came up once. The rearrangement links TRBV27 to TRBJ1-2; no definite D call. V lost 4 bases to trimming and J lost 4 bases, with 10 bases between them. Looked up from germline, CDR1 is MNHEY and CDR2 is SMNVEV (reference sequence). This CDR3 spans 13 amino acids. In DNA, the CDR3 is TGTGCCAGCAGTTCCCAAGTAGGCTATGGCTACACCTTC. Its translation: CASSSQVGYGYTF.

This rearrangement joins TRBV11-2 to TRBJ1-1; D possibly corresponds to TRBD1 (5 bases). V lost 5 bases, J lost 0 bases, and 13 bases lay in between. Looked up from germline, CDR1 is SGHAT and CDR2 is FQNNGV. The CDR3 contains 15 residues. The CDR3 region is CASSPRWGMNTEAFF. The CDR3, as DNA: TGTGCCAGCAGCCCGAGGTGGGGCATGAACACTGAAGCTTTCTTT.

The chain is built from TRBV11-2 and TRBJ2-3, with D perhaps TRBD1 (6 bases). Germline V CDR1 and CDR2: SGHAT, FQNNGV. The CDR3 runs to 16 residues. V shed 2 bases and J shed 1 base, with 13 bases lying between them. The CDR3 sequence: CASSLHRVVGTDTQYF. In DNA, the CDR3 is TGTGCCAGCAGCTTACACAGGGTCGTTGGCACAGATACGCAGTATTTT. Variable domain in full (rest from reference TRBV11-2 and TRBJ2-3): EAGVAQSPRYKIIEKRQSVAFWCNPISGHATLYWYQQILGQGPKLLIQFQNNGVVDDSQLPKDRFSAERLKGVDSTLKIQPAKLEDSAVYLCASSLHRVVGTDTQYFGPGTRLTVL.

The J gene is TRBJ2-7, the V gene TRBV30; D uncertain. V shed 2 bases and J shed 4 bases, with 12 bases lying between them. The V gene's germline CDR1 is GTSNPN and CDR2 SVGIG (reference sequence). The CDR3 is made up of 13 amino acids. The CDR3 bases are TGTGCCTGGAGTCCCACCTCAGTTTACGAGCAGTACTTC. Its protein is CAWSPTSVYEQYF.

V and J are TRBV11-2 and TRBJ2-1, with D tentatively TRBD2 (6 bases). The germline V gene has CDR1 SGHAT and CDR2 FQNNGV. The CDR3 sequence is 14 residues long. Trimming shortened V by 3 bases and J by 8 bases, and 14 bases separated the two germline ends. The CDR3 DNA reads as TGTGCCAGCAGCTTCCTAGCGACGGGCGATGAGCAGTTCTTC. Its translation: CASSFLATGDEQFF.

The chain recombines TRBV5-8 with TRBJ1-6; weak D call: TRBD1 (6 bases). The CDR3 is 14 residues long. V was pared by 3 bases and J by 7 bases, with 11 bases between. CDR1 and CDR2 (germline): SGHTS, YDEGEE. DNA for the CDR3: TGTGCCAGCAGCTCAAGACAGGCCAATTCACCCCTCCACTTT. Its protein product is CASSSRQANSPLHF.

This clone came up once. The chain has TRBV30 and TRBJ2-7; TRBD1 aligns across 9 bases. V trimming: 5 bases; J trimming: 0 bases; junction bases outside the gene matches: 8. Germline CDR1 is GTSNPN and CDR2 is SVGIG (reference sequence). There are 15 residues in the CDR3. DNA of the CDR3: TGTGCCTGGGCGGCCCGGGACAGGGTCTCCTACGAGCAGTACTTC. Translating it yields CAWAARDRVSYEQYF.

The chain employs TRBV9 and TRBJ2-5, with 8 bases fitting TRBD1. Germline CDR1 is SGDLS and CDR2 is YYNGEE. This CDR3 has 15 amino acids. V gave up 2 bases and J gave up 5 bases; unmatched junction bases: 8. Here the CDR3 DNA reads TGTGCCAGCAGCGTCGGGACAGGACTTCAGGAGACCCAGTACTTC. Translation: CASSVGTGLQETQYF.

Here the CDR3 DNA reads TGTGCCAGTATCCCCAGCCGGGGGGACAATCAGCCCCAGCATTTT. It encodes CASIPSRGDNQPQHF. The chain links TRBV19 to TRBJ1-5, with D maybe TRBD1 (5 bases). The germline V gene has CDR1 LNHDA and CDR2 SQIVND (reference sequence). The V end lost 7 bases, the J end lost 3 bases, and 16 bases lay between the germline ends. This CDR3 region has 15 residues.

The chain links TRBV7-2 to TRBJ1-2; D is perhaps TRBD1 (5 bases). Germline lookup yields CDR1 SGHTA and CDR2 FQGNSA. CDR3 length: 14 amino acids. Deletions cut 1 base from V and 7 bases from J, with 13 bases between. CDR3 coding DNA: TGTGCCAGCAGCTTAGAACAGGCGGGGGGTGGCTACACCTTC. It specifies CASSLEQAGGGYTF.

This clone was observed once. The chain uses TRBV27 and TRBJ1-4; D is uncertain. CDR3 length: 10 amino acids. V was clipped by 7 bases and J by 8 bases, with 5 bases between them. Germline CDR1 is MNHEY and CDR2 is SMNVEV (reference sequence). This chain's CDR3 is CASMTEKLFF. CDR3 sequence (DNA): TGTGCCAGCATGACCGAAAAACTGTTTTTT.

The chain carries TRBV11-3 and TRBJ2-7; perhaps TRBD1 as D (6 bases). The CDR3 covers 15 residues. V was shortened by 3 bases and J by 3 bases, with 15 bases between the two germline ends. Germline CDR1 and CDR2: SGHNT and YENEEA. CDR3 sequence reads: CASSLGRDNVYEQYF. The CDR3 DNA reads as TGTGCCAGCAGCTTGGGCAGGGACAACGTCTACGAGCAGTACTTC.

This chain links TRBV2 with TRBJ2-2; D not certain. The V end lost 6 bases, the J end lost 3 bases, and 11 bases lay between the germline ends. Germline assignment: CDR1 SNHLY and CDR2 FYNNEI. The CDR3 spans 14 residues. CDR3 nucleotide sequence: TGTGCCAGCAGGACGGACGGATACACCGGGGAGCTGTTTTTT. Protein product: CASRTDGYTGELFF.

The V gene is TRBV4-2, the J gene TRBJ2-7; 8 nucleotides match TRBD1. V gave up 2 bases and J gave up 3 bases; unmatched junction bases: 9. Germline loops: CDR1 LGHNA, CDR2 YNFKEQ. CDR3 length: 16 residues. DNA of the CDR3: TGTGCCAGCAGCCAATCTTACAGGGGGAGTTTCTACGAGCAGTACTTC. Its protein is CASSQSYRGSFYEQYF.